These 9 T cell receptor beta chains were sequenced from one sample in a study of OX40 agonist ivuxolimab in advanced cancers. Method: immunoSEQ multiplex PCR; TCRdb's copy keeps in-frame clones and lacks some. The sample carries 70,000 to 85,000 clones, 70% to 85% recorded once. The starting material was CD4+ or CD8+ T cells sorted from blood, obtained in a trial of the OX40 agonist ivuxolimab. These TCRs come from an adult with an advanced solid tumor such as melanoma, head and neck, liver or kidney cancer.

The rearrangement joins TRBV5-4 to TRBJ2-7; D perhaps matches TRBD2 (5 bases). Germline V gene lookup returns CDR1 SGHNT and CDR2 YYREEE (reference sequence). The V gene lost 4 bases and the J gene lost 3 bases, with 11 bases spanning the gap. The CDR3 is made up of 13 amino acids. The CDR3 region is CASSQDGLYEQYF. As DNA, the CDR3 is TGTGCCAGCAGCCAGGACGGACTCTACGAGCAGTACTTC.

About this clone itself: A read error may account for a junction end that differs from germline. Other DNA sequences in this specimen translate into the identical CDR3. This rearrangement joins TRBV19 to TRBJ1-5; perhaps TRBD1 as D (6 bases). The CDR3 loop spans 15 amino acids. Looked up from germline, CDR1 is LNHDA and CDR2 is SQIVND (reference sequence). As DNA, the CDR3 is TGTGCCAGCAGTATAAGCAGGGGCGGCAATCAGCCCCAGCATTTT. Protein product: CASSISRGGNQPQHF. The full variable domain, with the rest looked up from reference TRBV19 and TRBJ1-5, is DGGITQSPKYLFRKEGQNVTLSCEQNLNHDAMYWYRQDPGQGLRLIYYSQIVNDFQKGDIAEGYSVSREKKESFPLTVTSAQKNPTAFYLCASSISRGGNQPQHFGDGTRLSIL.

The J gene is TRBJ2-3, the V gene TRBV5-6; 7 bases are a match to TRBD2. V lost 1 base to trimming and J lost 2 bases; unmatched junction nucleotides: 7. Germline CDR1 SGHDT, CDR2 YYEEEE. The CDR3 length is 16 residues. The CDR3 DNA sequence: TGTGCCAGCAGCTTGCAGCCTAGCGGCCCCACAGATACGCAGTATTTT. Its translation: CASSLQPSGPTDTQYF.

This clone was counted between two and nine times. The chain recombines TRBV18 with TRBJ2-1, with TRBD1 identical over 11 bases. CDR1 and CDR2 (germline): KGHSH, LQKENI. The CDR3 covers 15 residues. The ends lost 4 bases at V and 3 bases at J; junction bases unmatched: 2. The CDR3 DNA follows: TGTGCCAGCTCACAAGGGACAGGGGGCTACAATGAGCAGTTCTTC. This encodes CASSQGTGGYNEQFF.

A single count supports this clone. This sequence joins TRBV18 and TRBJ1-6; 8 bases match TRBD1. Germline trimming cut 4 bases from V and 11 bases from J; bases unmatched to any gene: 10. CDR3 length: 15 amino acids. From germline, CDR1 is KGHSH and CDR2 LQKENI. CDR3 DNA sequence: TGTGCCAGCTCACTCCGGACAGGGTCAGATCCACCCCTCCACTTT. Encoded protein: CASSLRTGSDPPLHF.

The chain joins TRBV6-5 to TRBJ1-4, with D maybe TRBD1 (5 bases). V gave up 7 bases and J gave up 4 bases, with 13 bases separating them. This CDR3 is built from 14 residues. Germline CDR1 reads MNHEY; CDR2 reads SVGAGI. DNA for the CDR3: TGTGCCAGCACCGGACATCAGGGTAATGAAAAACTGTTTTTT. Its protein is CASTGHQGNEKLFF.

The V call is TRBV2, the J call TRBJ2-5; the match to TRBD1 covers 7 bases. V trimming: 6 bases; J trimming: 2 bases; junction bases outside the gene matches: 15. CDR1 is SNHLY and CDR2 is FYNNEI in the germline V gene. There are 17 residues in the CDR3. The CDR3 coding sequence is TGTGCCAGCAGCGGACCGGGACAGCAACGATATCAAGAGACCCAGTACTTC. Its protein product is CASSGPGQQRYQETQYF.

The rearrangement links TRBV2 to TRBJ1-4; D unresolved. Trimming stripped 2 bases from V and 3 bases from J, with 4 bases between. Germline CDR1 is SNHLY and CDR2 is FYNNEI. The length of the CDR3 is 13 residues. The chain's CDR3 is CASSEQANEKLFF. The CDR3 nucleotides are TGTGCCAGCAGTGAACAGGCTAATGAAAAACTGTTTTTT. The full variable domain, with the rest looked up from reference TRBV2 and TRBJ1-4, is EPEVTQTPSHQVTQMGQEVILRCVPISNHLYFYWYRQILGQKVEFLVSFYNNEISEKSEIFDDQFSVERPDGSNFTLKIRSTKLEDSAMYFCASSEQANEKLFFGSGTQLSVL.

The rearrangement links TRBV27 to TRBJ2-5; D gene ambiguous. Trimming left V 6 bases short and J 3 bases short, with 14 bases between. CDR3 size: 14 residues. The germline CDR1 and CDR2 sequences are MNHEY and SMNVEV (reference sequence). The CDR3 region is CASRLDPSKETQYF. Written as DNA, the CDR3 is TGTGCCAGCAGGCTAGACCCAAGTAAAGAGACCCAGTACTTC.